The next 22 T cell receptor beta chains were all read from a single sample in a study of T cell responses to AZD1222 COVID-19 vaccine. TCRdb keeps only in-frame clones here, not all; method: immunoSEQ multiplex PCR. The sample carries 110,000 or so clones, around 89% recorded once. This specimen consisted of peripheral blood, obtained on day 0 of AZD1222 vaccination. Receptor source: an adult in good health.

The chain links TRBV3-1 (or the pseudogene TRBV3-2) to TRBJ2-5; TRBD2 matches 10 bases. The junction had 12 bases not matched to a gene; V was cut back by 6 bases and J by 5 bases. CDR1 and CDR2 (germline): LGHDT, YNNKEL (reference sequence). The CDR3 is 16 amino acids. In DNA, the CDR3 is TGTGCCAGCAGTCGCCTCAGCGGGAGGGGGTCGGAGACCCAGTACTTC. Amino acid sequence: CASSRLSGRGSETQYF.

This chain uses TRBV25-1 with TRBJ1-1; 7 nucleotides match TRBD1. Germline loops: CDR1 MGHDK, CDR2 SYGVNS. This CDR3 is 16 amino acids long. Trimming took 6 bases from V and 1 from J; bases not matched to a gene: 11. CDR3 sequence: CASSRGEDNWNTEAFF. The CDR3 DNA reads as TGTGCCAGCAGCAGGGGGGAGGACAACTGGAACACTGAAGCTTTCTTT.

The chain links TRBV5-1 to TRBJ1-3, with no clear D. Germline assignment: CDR1 SGHRS and CDR2 YFSETQ. The CDR3 consists of 15 residues. V was shortened by 0 bases and J by 1 base, with 8 bases between the two germline ends. The CDR3, as DNA: TGCGCCAGCAGCTTGGCGCCAGCATCTGGAAACACCATATATTTT. Translation: CASSLAPASGNTIYF. The whole variable domain, filled in from reference TRBV5-1 and TRBJ1-3, reads KAGVTQTPRYLIKTRGQQVTLSCSPISGHRSVSWYQQTPGQGLQFLFEYFSETQRNKGNFPGRFSGRQFSNSRSEMNVSTLELGDSALYLCASSLAPASGNTIYFGEGSWLTVV.

V is TRBV24-1 and J is TRBJ2-2; 8 nucleotides match TRBD1. This CDR3 contains 14 residues. The germline V gene encodes CDR1 KGHDR and CDR2 SFDVKD. Trimming took 8 bases from V and 1 from J; bases not matched to a gene: 2. CDR3 region: CATTRGQNTGELFF. The CDR3 nucleotides read TGTGCCACCACCAGGGGGCAGAACACCGGGGAGCTGTTTTTT.

The gene calls are TRBV11-2 and TRBJ1-1; D might be TRBD1 (6 bases). V lost 5 bases and J 4 bases, leaving 17 bases between the germline ends. Germline lookup yields CDR1 SGHAT and CDR2 FQNNGV. The CDR3 covers 15 residues. In DNA, the CDR3 is TGTGCCAGCAGCCGGAATAGGGGGGCGGGCACTGAAGCTTTCTTT. Amino acids: CASSRNRGAGTEAFF.

The chain's CDR3 is CASSSRVARYNEQFF. The CDR3 DNA reads as TGTGCCAGCAGCTCCCGGGTAGCGCGATACAATGAGCAGTTCTTC. The chain links TRBV11-1 to TRBJ2-1; weak D call: TRBD2 (5 bases). The V gene's germline CDR1 is SGHAT and CDR2 FQDESV (reference sequence). V shed 4 bases and J shed 4 bases, with 14 bases lying between them. The CDR3 extends over 15 amino acids.

The V call is TRBV7-8, the J call TRBJ1-5; possibly TRBD1 for D (5 bases). CDR1 and CDR2 (germline): SGHVS, FQNEAQ. V shed 2 bases and J shed 8 bases, with 16 bases lying between them. This CDR3 contains 15 residues. In nucleotides, the CDR3 is TGTGCCAGCAGCTTAACCCTAGGGGCAGGTGAGCCCCAGCATTTT. Its protein product is CASSLTLGAGEPQHF.

The chain is built from TRBV14 and TRBJ2-7, with D hard to call. Deletions cut 2 bases from V and 3 bases from J, with 11 bases between. Germline loops: CDR1 SGHDN, CDR2 FVKESK. The CDR3 covers 14 residues. CDR3: CASSQRSVNYEQYF. DNA for the CDR3: TGTGCCAGCAGCCAAAGATCGGTGAACTACGAGCAGTACTTC.

The table lists this clone with a few counts. The V and J genes are TRBV19 and TRBJ2-7, with D perhaps matching TRBD1 (5 bases). CDR3 size: 14 residues. The germline gives CDR1 LNHDA, CDR2 SQIVND (reference sequence). V lost 5 bases and J 3 bases, leaving 14 bases between the germline ends. CDR3 sequence: CASSPGFSLYEQYF. The CDR3 DNA reads TGTGCCAGTAGTCCAGGGTTCTCCCTCTACGAGCAGTACTTC.

This chain joins TRBV4-1 and TRBJ2-3; no reliable D call. CDR3 length: 12 residues. Germline V gives CDR1 MGHRA, CDR2 YSYEKL. V shed 1 base and J shed 5 bases, with 4 bases lying between them. As DNA, the CDR3 is TGCGCCAGCAGCCAAGGGGGAGATACGCAGTATTTT. It yields the protein CASSQGGDTQYF.

This clone occurred once. The CDR3 here is CASRPPGQPTDTQYF. The DNA of the CDR3 is TGTGCCAGCAGGCCCCCGGGACAGCCGACAGATACGCAGTATTTT. The chain recombines TRBV6-6 with TRBJ2-3; 7 nucleotides agree with TRBD1. In germline, CDR1 is MNHNY, CDR2 SVGAGI (reference sequence). V trimming: 6 bases; J trimming: 3 bases; junction bases outside the gene matches: 9. The CDR3 covers 15 residues.

The V call is TRBV28, the J call TRBJ2-3; TRBD1 matches 8 bases. The J segment lost 1 base and the V segment lost 6 bases, leaving 6 bases of the junction unmatched. Germline V gene sequence: CDR1 MDHEN, CDR2 SYDVKM. The CDR3 runs 15 residues. The CDR3 loop reads CASSEDRGGTDTQYF. In DNA, the CDR3 is TGTGCCAGCAGCGAAGACAGGGGCGGCACAGATACGCAGTATTTT.

The chain combines TRBV28 with TRBJ2-7; a possible D gene is TRBD1 (5 bases). CDR3 length: 13 amino acids. CDR1 and CDR2 from the germline V gene are MDHEN and SYDVKM. Trimming left V 4 bases short and J 2 bases short, with 9 bases between. CDR3 residues: CASSSRATYEQYF. In nucleotides, the CDR3 is TGTGCCAGCAGTTCCAGGGCGACCTACGAGCAGTACTTC.

The chain carries TRBV5-4 and TRBJ2-7, with 10 bases matching TRBD2. The CDR3 runs 15 residues. The germline CDR1 and CDR2 sequences are SGHNT and YYREEE (reference sequence). V trimming: 5 bases; J trimming: 0 bases; junction bases outside the gene matches: 5. In nucleotides, the CDR3 is TGTGCCAGCAGTCCTACTAGCGGGACCTCCTACGAGCAGTACTTC. Amino acids: CASSPTSGTSYEQYF.

The rearrangement uses TRBV5-1 and TRBJ2-5; D unclear. Germline V gene lookup returns CDR1 SGHRS and CDR2 YFSETQ. CDR3 length: 15 residues. Trimming shortened V by 5 bases and J by 5 bases, and 19 bases separated the two germline ends. CDR3 in DNA: TGCGCCAGCAGTTCCTTTGCGGATGTGGGGGAGACCCAGTACTTC. Protein sequence: CASSSFADVGETQYF.

A single count supports this clone. This chain joins TRBV2 and TRBJ1-1; 8 nucleotides align to TRBD1. The CDR3 spans 11 residues. Trimming at V came to 9 bases and at J to 11 bases, leaving 8 bases not matched to a gene. Germline CDR1 SNHLY, CDR2 FYNNEI. The CDR3 bases are TGTGCCAGAACTTTGGACAGGGTGGCTTTCTTT. Protein sequence: CARTLDRVAFF.

V and J are TRBV6-5 and TRBJ1-3; TRBD1 matches at 9 bases. Germline CDR1 reads MNHEY; CDR2 reads SVGAGI. The CDR3 extends over 15 amino acids. Trimming removed 6 bases from V and 1 base from J; junction bases left unmatched: 4. In DNA form, the CDR3 reads TGTGCCAGCAGGGACAGGGGCGGATCTGGAAACACCATATATTTT. This translates into CASRDRGGSGNTIYF.

The V and J genes are TRBV4-1 and TRBJ1-1; D remains ambiguous. The V and J ends lost 4 bases and 1 base respectively, with 13 bases between them. This CDR3 has 15 amino acids. Germline CDR1 MGHRA, CDR2 YSYEKL. CDR3 loop: CASSPPGLENTEAFF. As DNA, the CDR3 is TGCGCCAGCAGCCCACCCGGGCTCGAGAACACTGAAGCTTTCTTT.

The J gene is TRBJ1-1, the V gene TRBV4-1; the D is unclear. The V end lost 4 bases, the J end lost 1 base, and 16 bases lay between the germline ends. The CDR3 contains 16 residues. In germline, CDR1 is MGHRA, CDR2 YSYEKL. The CDR3 region has the DNA TGCGCCAGCAGCCCGACTGAAGGACGCCGGAACACTGAAGCTTTCTTT. It codes for CASSPTEGRRNTEAFF.

A single count supports this clone. The J gene is TRBJ2-1, the V gene TRBV11-2, with 12 bases fitting TRBD2. CDR1 is SGHAT and CDR2 is FQNNGV in the germline V gene. V was clipped by 5 bases and J by 8 bases; unmatched bases: 10. The CDR3 is 16 residues long. CDR3 loop: CASSTSLAGGIHEQFF. Here the CDR3 DNA reads TGTGCCAGCAGCACCTCACTAGCGGGAGGCATCCATGAGCAGTTCTTC.

This sequence joins TRBV5-1 and TRBJ1-2; 10 bases line up with TRBD1. The germline V gene has CDR1 SGHRS and CDR2 YFSETQ. This CDR3 region has 15 residues. V was pared by 0 bases and J by 6 bases, with 5 bases of the junction left unmatched. In DNA form, the CDR3 reads TGCGCCAGCAGCTTGGCAGACAGGGGGCAGGATGGCTACACCTTC. Translation gives CASSLADRGQDGYTF.

Worth noting for this clone: The sample contains more than one DNA sequence encoding this CDR3. J is TRBJ1-1 and V is TRBV4-2; TRBD1 is a possible D gene (6 bases). The V gene lost 4 bases and the J gene lost 1 base, with 10 bases spanning the gap. CDR1 is LGHNA and CDR2 is YNFKEQ in the germline V gene. The CDR3 contains 14 residues. The CDR3 reads CASSPGQSNTEAFF. CDR3 coding DNA: TGTGCCAGCAGCCCTGGACAGTCGAACACTGAAGCTTTCTTT.